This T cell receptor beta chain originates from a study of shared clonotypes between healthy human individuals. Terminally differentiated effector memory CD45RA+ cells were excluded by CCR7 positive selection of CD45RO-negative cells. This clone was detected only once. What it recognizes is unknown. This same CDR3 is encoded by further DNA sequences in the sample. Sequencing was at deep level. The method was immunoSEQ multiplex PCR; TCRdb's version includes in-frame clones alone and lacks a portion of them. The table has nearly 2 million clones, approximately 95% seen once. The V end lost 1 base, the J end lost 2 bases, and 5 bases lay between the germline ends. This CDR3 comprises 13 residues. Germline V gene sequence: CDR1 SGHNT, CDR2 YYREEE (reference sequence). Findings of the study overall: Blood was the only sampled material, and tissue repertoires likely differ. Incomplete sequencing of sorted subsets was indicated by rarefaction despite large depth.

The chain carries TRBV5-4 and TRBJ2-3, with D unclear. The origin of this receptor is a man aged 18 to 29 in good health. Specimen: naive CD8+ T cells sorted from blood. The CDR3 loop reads CASSLPDTDTQYF. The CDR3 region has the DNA TGTGCCAGCAGCTTGCCAGACACAGATACGCAGTATTTT.